This T cell receptor beta chain was sequenced in a study of blood T cell repertoires in COVID-19. Background on the study: Italy, Spain and the United States were the sources of the convalescent and acute COVID-19 samples.

Under the authors' procedure: Nucleated cell number was recorded as an estimate derived from reference gene primer amplification. TCRdb keeps only in-frame clones here, not all; method: immunoSEQ multiplex PCR. That table furnishes V, J and clone size, whereas the DNA furnished D and trimming. This sample yields 150,000 to 200,000 clones, of which approximately 79% are seen a single time; around 7% belongs to the top ten. In Seattle, patients joined the study during active infection and were tracked longitudinally. The CDR3 length is 15 residues. The germline V gene has CDR1 SGDLS and CDR2 YYNGEE. V was trimmed by 3 bases and J by 5 bases, leaving 17 bases between them.

V usage is TRBV9 and J usage is TRBJ1-2; D might be TRBD1 (6 bases). The sample was peripheral blood. This TCR came from a woman aged 40 to 50 with COVID-19, enrolled during active disease. Here the CDR3 DNA reads TGTGCCAGCAGCGGCCTAAACAGGGACGGATATGGCTACACCTTC. Encoded protein: CASSGLNRDGYGYTF.